The table lists the clone carrying this TCR beta chain with a few counts. The entry originates in a study of T cells of healthy individuals. TCRdb reprocessed the 5' RACE reads with MiXCR, giving one entry per CDR3 protein. The sample comprises around 83,000 distinct CDR3 sequences, 5% of which are singletons, and roughly 7.6% rests with the top ten. This CDR3 has 14 residues. Deletions cut 6 bases from V and 8 bases from J, with 16 bases between. Germline V gene data show CDR1 as MDHEN and CDR2 as SYDVKM. The sequence was obtained from a female donor in good health. The rearrangement joins TRBV28 to TRBJ1-4, with D maybe TRBD1 (6 bases). The CDR3 bases are TGTGCCAGCAGAGTTGGGGGAGGGACAGAAAAACTGTTTTTT. Translated: CASRVGGGTEKLFF.